One and the same sample provided the 2 T cell receptor beta chains below, sequenced in a study of CD8+ T cells in alopecia areata. As the sequencing template, cDNA was produced by extracting RNA and reverse transcribing it. TCRdb's table, derived via immunoSEQ multiplex PCR, lists solely in-frame clones and lacks some. Recorded here are approximately 19,000 clones, none singletons. Markers including CD4, CD8alpha, NKG2D and NKG2ACE guided sorting of pooled cutaneous lymph node cells. Material for sequencing was CD8+ T cells sorted from a lymph node. These receptors all come from a C3H/HeJ mouse with alopecia areata. The strain is characterized by the MHC haplotype H2-k.

This clone occurred a few times. Germline and genes here are mouse. The read comes to an end 4 residues before the CDR3 does, leaving the germline J gene to fill in the end. The chain joins TRBV13-3 to TRBJ2-4, with D perhaps matching TRBD2 (6 bases). The CDR3 consists of 17 residues. Germline V gives CDR1 NNHDY, CDR2 SYVADS. The V gene lost 0 bases and the J gene lost 0 bases, with 14 bases spanning the gap. The CDR3 loop is CASSDGLGRESQNTLYF. The CDR3 bases that were read are TGTGCCAGCAGTGATGGTCTGGGGCGAGAAAGTCAAAAC.

There are many counts of this clone. Mouse gene names and germline throughout. The CDR3 end lies 4 residues beyond the end of the read and is filled in from the germline J gene. The rearrangement uses TRBV13-3 and TRBJ2-2; 10 bases map to TRBD1. Germline V gene sequence: CDR1 NNHDY, CDR2 SYVADS. The CDR3 covers 16 residues. V lost 2 bases, J lost 2 bases, and 3 bases stayed unmatched. CDR3 protein: CASSEEDRGNTGQLYF. The DNA read from the CDR3 is TGTGCCAGCAGTGAAGAGGACAGGGGGAACACCGGG.